This T cell receptor beta chain derives from a study of T cells in Graves' hyperthyroidism and ophthalmopathy. This CDR3 is 15 amino acids long. The germline V gene encodes CDR1 MNHNS and CDR2 SASEGT. V shed 6 bases, J shed 3 bases, and the junction held 7 bases outside the gene matches. This clonotype came up many times. Antigen unknown. Study-wide findings and caveats: Stable hyperthyroidism and ophthalmopathy were separated using 13 V-J signatures. Ophthalmopathy was predicted by the model a median of about 6.7 months ahead of onset.

RNA transcripts were the template for amplifying TCR beta CDR3 regions. An initial round of RT-PCR targeting the TCR CDR3 relied on the HTBI primer set. Each CDR3 protein is one row after TCRdb ran MiXCR on the multiplex PCR reads. The data hold about 350,000 distinct CDR3 sequences, with about an eighth observed a single time. V is TRBV6-1 and J is TRBJ1-3, with 8 bases fitting TRBD1. This sequence originates from a woman in her thirties or forties with Graves' ophthalmopathy. Sequenced material: blood. The CDR3 region has the DNA TGTGCCAGCAGACCCAGGACAGGGAGTGGAAACACCATATATTTT. Translation gives CASRPRTGSGNTIYF.